The clone carrying this T cell receptor beta chain was detected ten times or more. The antigen is not known. The data are from a study of identical twins. V lost 4 bases and J 4 bases, leaving 13 bases between the germline ends. CDR1 and CDR2 (germline): SGHRS, YFSETQ. This CDR3 comprises 14 residues. Through template switching, a universal primer site was introduced, and the cDNA contained unique molecular identifiers. One entry per CDR3 protein results from TCRdb running MiXCR on the 5' RACE reads. Among 200,000 to 250,000 distinct CDR3 sequences listed, roughly 13% were seen once. Overall study results and limits: Sharing of beta out-of-frame sequences by twins showed a weaker excess. Donors were not followed over many years; analysis was cross-sectional.

This sample was also put to use in a study of yellow fever vaccine responses in identical twins.

The gene calls are TRBV5-1 and TRBJ2-3; possibly TRBD1 or TRBD2 for D (5 bases each). Specimen: memory (CD45RO+) T cells sorted from blood. The sequence came from a woman younger than 30 in good health. CDR3 sequence: CASSLAGLPDTQYF. DNA for the CDR3: TGCGCCAGCAGCCTAGCAGGGCTCCCAGATACGCAGTATTTT. The full variable domain, in which reference TRBV5-1 and TRBJ2-3 provide the parts outside the CDR3, is KAGVTQTPRYLIKTRGQQVTLSCSPISGHRSVSWYQQTPGQGLQFLFEYFSETQRNKGNFPGRFSGRQFSNSRSEMNVSTLELGDSALYLCASSLAGLPDTQYFGPGTRLTVL.